The next 24 T cell receptor beta chains were all read from a single sample in a study of blood T cell repertoires in COVID-19. Assay used: immunoSEQ multiplex PCR; TCRdb lists only in-frame clones, some missing. The sample has over 300,000 clones, 90% seen once. Sequencing was performed on peripheral blood. These receptors were taken from a man aged 18 to 29 with active or convalescent COVID-19.

This rearrangement joins TRBV28 to TRBJ2-7; 9 nucleotides align to TRBD1. This CDR3 comprises 15 residues. The trim removed 5 bases at V and 1 base at J, leaving 6 bases unmatched. The V gene's germline CDR1 is MDHEN and CDR2 SYDVKM. The CDR3 DNA is TGTGCCAGCAGTACCCCCGGGACAGGGTCCTACGAGCAGTACTTC. The encoded protein is CASSTPGTGSYEQYF.

V and J are TRBV6-2 or TRBV6-3 and TRBJ2-7; maybe TRBD1 (5 bases). CDR1 MNHEY and CDR2 SVGEGT come from the germline V gene. The CDR3 consists of 17 residues. V dropped 6 bases and J dropped 5 bases, with 26 bases sitting between them. CDR3 region: CASSPQGVQSRVNEQYF. For the CDR3, the DNA is TGTGCCAGCAGCCCCCAAGGGGTGCAGTCTAGGGTCAACGAGCAGTACTTC.

The V and J genes are TRBV21-1 and TRBJ1-5. TRBV21-1 is listed as a pseudogene. The CDR3 spans 15 residues. CDR3 DNA: TGTGCCAGCAGCAAACGGGACTGTAGCAATCAGCCCCAGCATTTT. Amino acid sequence: CASSKRDCSNQPQHF.

The rearrangement joins TRBV6-4 to TRBJ2-7, with 8 nucleotides matching TRBD2. Germline trimming cut 3 bases from V and 1 base from J; bases unmatched to any gene: 2. This CDR3 is built from 14 residues. Germline V gene data show CDR1 as MRHNA and CDR2 as SNTAGT. CDR3 coding DNA: TGTGCCAGCAGTGAGCGGGGGGATTCCTACGAGCAGTACTTC. Its protein product is CASSERGDSYEQYF.

The J gene is TRBJ2-5, the V gene TRBV4-3, with D tentatively TRBD2 (6 bases). Germline-derived CDR1 and CDR2 are LGHNA and YSLEER. This CDR3 has 15 amino acids. The V gene lost 4 bases and the J gene lost 5 bases, with 17 bases spanning the gap. CDR3 residues: CASSRTTSLEETQYF. In nucleotides, the CDR3 is TGCGCCAGCAGCCGGACGACTAGTCTCGAGGAGACCCAGTACTTC.

The sample holds a few counts of this clone. The J gene is TRBJ1-1, the V gene TRBV2, with D possibly being TRBD1 (6 bases). This CDR3 comprises 15 residues. Trimming took off 4 bases at V and 1 base at J, with 13 bases between the two ends. Germline values: CDR1 SNHLY, CDR2 FYNNEI. CDR3 sequence (DNA): TGTGCCAGCAGTGCTGTTTTACAGGGGAACACTGAAGCTTTCTTT. This sequence encodes CASSAVLQGNTEAFF.

The chain combines TRBV28 with TRBJ1-5, with TRBD1 as a possible D gene (5 bases). The V gene lost 2 bases and the J gene lost 3 bases, with 14 bases spanning the gap. Per the germline V gene, CDR1 is MDHEN and CDR2 is SYDVKM. The length of the CDR3 is 16 residues. CDR3 DNA sequence: TGTGCCAGCAGTTTACTTCAGGGTGGTCCCAATCAGCCCCAGCATTTT. Translating it yields CASSLLQGGPNQPQHF.

The chain combines TRBV27 with TRBJ2-3, with 12 bases that match TRBD2. V lost 3 bases and J lost 4; bases outside the gene matches: 5. Germline V gives CDR1 MNHEY, CDR2 SMNVEV (reference sequence). The CDR3 is 16 amino acids. The CDR3: CASSFLTSGSADTQYF. For the CDR3, the DNA is TGTGCCAGCAGTTTTTTGACTAGCGGGAGTGCAGATACGCAGTATTTT.

This sequence joins TRBV24-1 and TRBJ1-5, with D perhaps TRBD1 (5 bases). The CDR3 is 14 amino acids. Per germline, CDR1 KGHDR and CDR2 SFDVKD. V lost 4 bases, J lost 5 bases, and 11 bases lay in between. CDR3 bases: TGTGCCACCAGTGACCCGGACAAAGATCAGCCCCAGCATTTT. It specifies CATSDPDKDQPQHF.

This clone has only a few counts. The chain uses TRBV7-3 and TRBJ1-6; no reliable D call. This CDR3 has 13 residues. Germline V gene sequence: CDR1 SGHTA, CDR2 FQGTGA. The V end lost 2 bases, the J end lost 9 bases, and 8 bases lay between the germline ends. In DNA, the CDR3 is TGTGCCAGCAGCTTACAGTCGGGTTCACCCCTCCACTTT. This translates into CASSLQSGSPLHF.

This clone was recorded only once. The chain combines TRBV7-9 with TRBJ1-6; TRBD1 matches at 7 bases. The CDR3 is made up of 15 amino acids. Trimming at V came to 5 bases and at J to 6 bases, leaving 7 bases not matched to a gene. CDR1 is SEHNR, CDR2 FQNEAQ, per germline (reference sequence). The CDR3 loop is CASSLGDRGNSPLHF. The CDR3 nucleotides are TGTGCCAGCAGCCTAGGGGACAGAGGTAATTCACCCCTCCACTTT.

The CDR3 protein is CASSLTGSSYNSPLHF. CDR3 nucleotide sequence: TGTGCCAGCAGCTTAACCGGGAGCTCCTATAATTCACCCCTCCACTTT. This chain connects TRBV11-2 to TRBJ1-6; D ambiguous. The CDR3 loop spans 16 amino acids. The germline V and J ends were trimmed by 2 bases and 0 bases, with 8 bases remaining between them. Germline CDR1 SGHAT, CDR2 FQNNGV.

This clone has more than one count but fewer than ten. The chain combines TRBV19 with TRBJ1-2; 7 bases fit TRBD1. Germline V CDR1 and CDR2: LNHDA, SQIVND (reference sequence). After removal of 4 bases from V and 7 bases from J, the junction contained 6 bases not matched to a gene. The CDR3 runs 13 residues. This chain's CDR3 is CASSTRQGGGYTF. CDR3 nucleotides: TGTGCCAGTAGTACCAGACAGGGAGGTGGCTACACCTTC.

The J gene is TRBJ2-5, the V gene TRBV29-1; 8 nucleotides match TRBD2. The CDR3 contains 12 residues. The junction had 6 bases not matched to a gene; V was cut back by 7 bases and J by 5 bases. Germline CDR1 reads SQVTM; CDR2 reads ANQGSEA. CDR3: CSALSGGETQYF. In DNA, the CDR3 is TGCAGCGCCCTCAGCGGGGGTGAGACCCAGTACTTC. Full variable domain (outside the CDR3, taken from reference TRBV29-1 and TRBJ2-5): SAVISQKPSRDICQRGTSLTIQCQVDSQVTMMFWYRQQPGQSLTLIATANQGSEATYESGFVIDKFPISRPNLTFSTLTVSNMSPEDSSIYLCSALSGGETQYFGPGTRLLVL.

The rearrangement uses TRBV5-1 and TRBJ2-7; 9 positions match TRBD1. Per the germline V gene, CDR1 is SGHRS and CDR2 is YFSETQ. Losses at the gene ends were 3 bases for V and 5 bases for J; bases not matched to a gene: 6. The CDR3 loop spans 14 amino acids. The chain's CDR3 is CASSSGQGPHEQYF. In nucleotides, the CDR3 is TGCGCCAGCAGCTCTGGACAGGGGCCCCACGAGCAGTACTTC.

V usage is TRBV30 and J usage is TRBJ2-2, with TRBD2 as a possible D gene (5 bases). Germline V lookup: CDR1 GTSNPN, CDR2 SVGIG (reference sequence). With 0 bases removed from V and 8 bases from J, the gap between germline ends came to 19 bases. CDR3 length: 16 amino acids. CDR3 coding DNA: TGTGCCTGGAGTGTCCTAGCTCCATCATCCTCGGGGGAGCTGTTTTTT. Its translation is CAWSVLAPSSSGELFF.

The chain recombines TRBV15 with TRBJ1-4, with D perhaps matching TRBD1 (6 bases). The CDR3 contains 16 residues. Germline CDR1 LNHNV, CDR2 YYDKDF (reference sequence). The V end lost 2 bases, the J end lost 4 bases, and 14 bases lay between the germline ends. For the CDR3, the DNA is TGTGCCACCAGCAGACCTCCTGACAGGCTTAATGAAAAACTGTTTTTT. Translation gives CATSRPPDRLNEKLFF.

The chain couples TRBV4-1 to TRBJ1-2; D not resolved. Germline V gene sequence: CDR1 MGHRA, CDR2 YSYEKL. This CDR3 comprises 13 residues. V lost 4 bases and J lost 0, with 6 bases in between. CDR3 nucleotides: TGCGCCAGCAGCCTCGGGACTAACTATGGCTACACCTTC. Amino acids: CASSLGTNYGYTF.

The CDR3 region is CASSPDRDTEAFF. CDR3 in DNA: TGTGCCAGCAGCCCGGACAGAGACACTGAAGCTTTCTTT. The chain is built from TRBV7-3 and TRBJ1-1; perhaps TRBD1 as D (6 bases). The CDR3 sequence is 13 residues long. V lost 5 bases and J 3 bases, leaving 10 bases between the germline ends. CDR1 SGHTA and CDR2 FQGTGA come from the germline V gene.

V and J are TRBV24-1 and TRBJ2-1, with 7 bases lining up with TRBD1. The CDR3 runs 15 residues. Germline CDR1 and CDR2: KGHDR and SFDVKD. Trimming at V came to 6 bases and at J to 2 bases, leaving 6 bases not matched to a gene. CDR3 sequence (DNA): TGTGCCACCAGTTTTCGGACAGGCACCTACAATGAGCAGTTCTTC. Encoded protein: CATSFRTGTYNEQFF.

A word on this clone: At one end, the junction sequence differs from germline, possibly due to a read error. This chain joins TRBV2 and TRBJ2-3, with 7 positions matching TRBD2. The V gene's germline CDR1 is SNHLY and CDR2 FYNNEI. The CDR3 extends over 10 amino acids. CDR3 protein: CASSVLRDYF. The CDR3 DNA reads as TGTGCCAGCAGTGTCCTCCGGGACTACTTT.

This rearrangement joins TRBV3-1 (or the pseudogene TRBV3-2) to TRBJ1-1, with a possible D match to TRBD1 (6 bases). Germline loops: CDR1 LGHDT, CDR2 YNNKEL (reference sequence). Trimming shortened V by 6 bases and J by 5 bases, and 16 bases separated the two germline ends. The CDR3 is 14 amino acids. CDR3: CASRKTGGGTEAFF. As DNA, the CDR3 is TGTGCCAGCAGAAAGACAGGAGGAGGAACTGAAGCTTTCTTT.

The table lists this clone with a few counts. V gene TRBV6-1 combines with J gene TRBJ1-5; TRBD1 is a possible D gene (5 bases). The germline V gene encodes CDR1 MNHNS and CDR2 SASEGT. V was shortened by 2 bases and J by 3 bases, with 17 bases between the two germline ends. The CDR3 is 17 amino acids. The DNA of the CDR3 is TGTGCCAGCAGTGAATCGTTACAGGTTGCCTACAATCAGCCCCAGCATTTT. Its translation: CASSESLQVAYNQPQHF.

The J gene is TRBJ2-5, the V gene TRBV6-4; 8 bases match TRBD1. Germline assignment: CDR1 MRHNA and CDR2 SNTAGT. The CDR3 sequence is 14 residues long. V was pared by 4 bases and J by 4 bases, with 5 bases of the junction left unmatched. This CDR3 reads CASSVDRGRETQYF. The CDR3 bases are TGTGCCAGCAGTGTCGACAGGGGAAGAGAGACCCAGTACTTC.